The subject of this entry is one TCR beta chain. Its specificity is unknown. The data stem from a study of shared clonotypes between healthy human individuals. General study results and limits: Sequencing depth was predicted to influence how clonotypes are shared among donors.

Samples underwent the assay at deep level. The assay was immunoSEQ multiplex PCR, and TCRdb's table has in-frame clones only and misses some. The sample lists about 610,000 clones, roughly 97% occurring once. Unmatched junction bases numbered 14, after V lost 5 bases and J lost 5 bases. Germline lookup yields CDR1 MNHEY and CDR2 SMNVEV (reference sequence). The CDR3 has 17 amino acids. Sequencing was carried out using naive CD4+ T cells sorted from blood. Subset defined: CD45RA+ positively selected. This clonotype originated in a woman aged 25 to 39 in good health. V usage is TRBV27 and J usage is TRBJ2-5; 10 bases are a match to TRBD2. Written as DNA, the CDR3 is TGTGCCAGCAGTAGAGAGCGGGAGGGGCCGATGGGGGAGACCCAGTACTTC. The encoded protein is CASSREREGPMGETQYF.